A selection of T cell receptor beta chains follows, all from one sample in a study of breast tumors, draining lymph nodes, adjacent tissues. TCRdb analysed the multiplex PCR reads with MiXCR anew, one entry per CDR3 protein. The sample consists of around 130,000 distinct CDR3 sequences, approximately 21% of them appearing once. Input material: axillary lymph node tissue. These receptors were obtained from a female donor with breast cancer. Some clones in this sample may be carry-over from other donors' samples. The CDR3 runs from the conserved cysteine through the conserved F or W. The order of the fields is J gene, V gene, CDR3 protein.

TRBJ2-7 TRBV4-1 CASSQVYRGPSEQYF
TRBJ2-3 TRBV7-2 CASSSQGQGTQYF
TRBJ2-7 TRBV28 CASREGGRAYEEYF
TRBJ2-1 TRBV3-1 CASSQVGLAGGRGDSYNEQFF
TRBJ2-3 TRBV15 CATSNGRGYGTDTQYF
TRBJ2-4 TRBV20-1 CSETRLAEWLAKNIQYF
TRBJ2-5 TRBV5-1 CASSFGGLGETQYF
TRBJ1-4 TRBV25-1 CASSGRTGAEKLFF
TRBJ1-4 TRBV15 CATSRDVEKLFF
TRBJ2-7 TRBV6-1 CASSWQGSYEQYF
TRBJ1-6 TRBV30 CAWGDRSPLHF
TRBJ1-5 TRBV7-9 CASSLDGLSQPQHF
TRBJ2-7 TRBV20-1 CSAQPSGSSYEQYF
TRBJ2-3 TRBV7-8 CASSLVVGTSGSDTQYF
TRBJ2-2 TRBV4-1 CASSHVTGELFF
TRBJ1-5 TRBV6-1 CASAGGRENQPQHF
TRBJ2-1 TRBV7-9 CASSLALDGNEQFF
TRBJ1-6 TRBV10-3 CAISELDSSPLHF
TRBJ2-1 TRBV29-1 CSVDGVEQFF
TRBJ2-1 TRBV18 CASSPERRRLIGYNEQFF
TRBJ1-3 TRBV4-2 CASSQAPTGSGNTIYF
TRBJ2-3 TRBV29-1 CSASRDTDTQYF
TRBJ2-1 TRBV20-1 CSARDSGLDNEQFF
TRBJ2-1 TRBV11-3 CASSLASDANEQFF
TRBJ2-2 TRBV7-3 CASGMGPADTGELFF
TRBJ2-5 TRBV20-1 CSASGLAGDQETQYF
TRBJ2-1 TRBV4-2 CASRKEPGTTYNEQFF
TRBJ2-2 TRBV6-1 CASSFSSGSSNTGELFF
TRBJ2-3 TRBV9 CASSVDGGSGTDTQYF
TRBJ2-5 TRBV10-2 CASSLRDRVETQYF
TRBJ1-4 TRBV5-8 CASSSGQGTNEKLFF
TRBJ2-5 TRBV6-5 CASSSGRMAQYF
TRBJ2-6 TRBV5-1 CASSAGTGGTGANVLTF
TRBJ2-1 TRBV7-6 CASSGSSTYNEQFF
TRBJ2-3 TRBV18 CASSPEDGLISDTQYF
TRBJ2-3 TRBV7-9 CASSRIAGGPTDTQYF
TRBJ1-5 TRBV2 CASSFARTNQPQHF
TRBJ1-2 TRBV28 CASSSGLTNYGYTF
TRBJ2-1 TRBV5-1 CASSSETRNEQFF
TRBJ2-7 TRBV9 CASSVAISGEQYF
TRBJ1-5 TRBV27 CASSLGENQPQQF
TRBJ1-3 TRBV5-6 CASSSVGTGTGNTIYF
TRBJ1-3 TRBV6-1 CASSEAQSLGRSSGNTIYF
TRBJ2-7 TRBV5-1 CASTTGTPGDEQYF
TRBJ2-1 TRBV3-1 CASSPLAGSSYNEQFF
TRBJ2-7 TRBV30 CAWSVRDRGYEQYF
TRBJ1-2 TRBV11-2 CASSLGDNYGYTF
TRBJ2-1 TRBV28 CASIGTPRNEQFF
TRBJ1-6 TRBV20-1 CSASRVDRGMGNSPLHF
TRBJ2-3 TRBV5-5 CASSLEVGRDTQYF
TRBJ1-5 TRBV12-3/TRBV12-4 CASSTAGGPQPQHF
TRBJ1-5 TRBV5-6 CASSLGTGGRLQPQHF